This T cell receptor (beta chain) was retrieved from a study of lymphopenia after photon versus proton radiotherapy. The study, taken as a whole, reports: In patients who died, overall survival fell as post-nadir TCR diversity dropped more. Relative stability marked proton patients; photon patients lost diversity and naive cells. Only patients who died were analyzed for survival; proton advantage is unproven.

The CDR3 contains 15 residues. Trimming shortened V by 2 bases and J by 2 bases, and 15 bases separated the two germline ends. Germline V lookup: CDR1 GTSNPN, CDR2 SVGIG (reference sequence). Data came from immunoSEQ multiplex PCR; TCRdb stores just in-frame clones and leaves some out. The sample consists of around 70,000 clones, 85% to 95% of them appearing once. On this clone: The antigen is unknown.

The chain is built from TRBV30 and TRBJ1-2; the D gene is possibly TRBD1 (6 bases). This TCR derives from a woman between 40 and 55 years old with cholangiocarcinoma. This specimen consisted of peripheral blood, obtained from a patient treated with photon-based radiotherapy. In DNA, the CDR3 is TGTGCCTGGAGTCCCTGGGGGGGGCCAAACTATGGCTACACCTTC. Protein product: CAWSPWGGPNYGYTF. Full variable domain (remainder filled in from reference TRBV30 and TRBJ1-2): SQTIHQWPATLVQPVGSPLSLECTVEGTSNPNLYWYRQAAGRGLQLLFYSVGIGQISSEVPQNLSASRPQDRQFILSSKKLLLSDSGFYLCAWSPWGGPNYGYTFGSGTRLTVV.